This TCR beta chain was recorded in a study of cytomegalovirus exposure and HLA in healthy donors (dated by TCRdb to about 2017). Some background on the complete study: An earlier analysis of under 600 of the donors reported about 250 Gb of sequence data and roughly 110 million unique TCR beta sequences from about 200 million T cells. An early release that covered several hundred HLA-typed donors contained 250 to 350 gigabases of sequencing data and roughly 84 million unique TCR sequences. Of the 300 to 400 genotyped donors, 65% to 90% fell in the genetic ancestry cluster associated with self-reported Caucasian donors. The study was designed to test whether signatures of past pathogen exposure could be identified by cataloging public T cell receptors. The study used immunosequencing to profile the T cell repertoires of 600 to 850 subjects and linked those repertoires to cytomegalovirus serostatus. In addition to the first cohort of roughly 670 subjects, a separate validation cohort of approximately 130 different subjects was used. The study combined high-throughput TCR immunosequencing, statistical association of individual TCRs with disease status, and machine learning to predict cytomegalovirus infection status. To study patterns of TCR occurrence, a later analysis re-analyzed previously published TCR beta repertoires from 666 donors and added high-resolution HLA genotyping. Rather than drawing on any new phenotypic data, the later analysis identified candidate immune exposures from TCR beta sequences and the way those sequences occurred across donors. To decide whether each TCR beta V gene segment behaved as functional or pseudogenic, an earlier analysis of some 580 of the donors relied on high-throughput TCR beta sequencing. Donor age, sex, ethnicity and CMV serostatus were compiled together with the repertoire data. A later genetic analysis took genome-wide SNP genotypes for about 55% of the 666 donors and used that subset as a discovery cohort. Every repertoire in the discovery cohort had been generated on one and the same sequencing platform. HLA typing covered class I and class II loci at four-digit resolution. Typing coverage differed by locus: A, B, C, DRB1 and DQB1 were typed in about 629-640 donors, DQA1 in roughly 510, DPA1 in some 610, and DPB1 in roughly 470. Four to six DR-DQ haplotypes were handled as single units for association and clustering, since linkage in the cohort was strong. On average, about 200,000 unique TCR beta nucleotide sequences were sequenced per donor among a few hundred genotyped donors of the cohort, with around 19% of those sequences being non-productive. The full study reports these points: Some IMGT-functional V segments, including TRBV6-2 and TRBV6-3, could not be distinguished by the 87-base-pair reads and were therefore excluded. Assigning TCR associations to individual alleles was difficult when HLA alleles, especially DR and DQ, strongly co-occurred. The authors suggested that the approach could potentially be extended to other disease states and immunological phenotypes. In this cohort, only TCR beta chains were sequenced, and detectable features were limited by the absence of alpha or paired-chain data. The classifier was reported to diagnose cytomegalovirus status with high specificity and sensitivity in both the original and validation cohorts. A further reported finding was that TCR beta sequences accurately predicted the HLA-A and HLA-B alleles for most subjects in the first cohort. The presence/absence analyses assumed that sequencing depth was roughly uniform across donors, and that assumption may not be true. Correlated functional status among segregating V segments might reflect linkage disequilibrium, but an unknown experimental factor could not be ruled out. Three of the identified cytomegalovirus-associated TCR beta chains were confirmed in vitro to be specific for cytomegalovirus antigens. Most CMV-associated TCR beta chains appeared to be HLA-restricted in a later analysis, and the HLA associations seemed to be driven largely by CMV exposure. In a later analysis, HLA-associated TCR beta chains showed more clonal expansion and lower generation probabilities than non-associated chains that were equally common. In a later genetic analysis, a missense DCLRE1C variant was associated with V-gene and J-gene trimming of TCR beta chains, and the association was replicated in an independent cohort. A cluster of highly shared sequence variants was judged likely to be a technical artifact of the sequencing pipeline. According to a later genetic analysis, donors in an Asian-associated ancestry cluster had fewer N-insertions in productive TCRs than the approximately 700-donor mean. Most TCR sequences were seen in very few donors, while some public TCRs were found in many individuals. In an earlier analysis of some 540 of the donors, most TCR beta V segments appeared in productive rearrangements about 90% or about 30% of the time, broadly matching IMGT annotations. The study gave a list of about 150 TCR beta chains associated with cytomegalovirus. In a later analysis, TCR association rates were found to vary across HLA loci, with the most associated TCRs seen for DRB1 alleles and the fewest for HLA-C alleles. A later analysis reported that several top co-occurrence clusters appeared linked to parvovirus B19, influenza, CMV and Epstein-Barr virus. The earlier analysis of a few hundred of the donors excluded fewer than 20 rarely observed V segments, including chromosome 9 orphons, because counts were too low. HLA typing was unavailable for some donors at each locus, so association tests used only the typed subset. At a false discovery rate of 0.05, a later analysis linked 15,000 to 20,000 TCR beta sequences to specific HLA alleles. The only immune exposure information available for the cohort was CMV serostatus.

Via the germline V gene, CDR1 is MGHRA and CDR2 YSYEKL. The CDR3 spans 12 residues, from the cysteine through the phenylalanine. Only the CDR3 DNA stays, 36 bases, in frame from base 1. V loses 1 base, J loses 12 bases, and the germline ends lie 9 bases apart. The cohort comprised around 700 healthy bone marrow donors. At the time of sampling, all cohort members were nominally healthy, though unrecorded immune exposures were likely present. The donor tested CMV seronegative, placing the donor among the 350 to 400 seronegative members of the cohort. Each donor provided a peripheral blood sample, and peripheral blood mononuclear cells were used for TCR beta sequencing. The Qiagen DNeasy Blood Extraction Kit was used to extract genomic DNA from the blood cell samples. This clone was observed a few times. Its antigen remains unidentified. No much larger clonotype is one base removed from it; base qualities were not supplied.

The library was obtained by the immunoSEQ multiplex PCR assay. The multiplex PCR relied on a mix of 60 forward primers for TCR Vbeta segments and 13 reverse primers for TCR Jbeta segments. The CDR3 region of rearranged TCR beta genes was amplified from genomic DNA with a multiplex PCR assay. The Illumina HiSeq System was used to sequence the amplified TCR beta libraries as 87-base-pair reads. The paper's processing steps were these. A later analysis counted some 74 million unique TCR beta chains across the 690 or so repertoires, and around 12 million of these chains were shared by at least two donors. A nearest-neighbor algorithm error-corrected the raw reads and collapsed the reads into unique sequences, merging closely related sequences to remove PCR and sequencing errors. To assign V, D and J gene segments, CDR3 sequences were aligned to IMGT reference sequences. For a sequence to be retained, a match of at least six nucleotides to both a V gene segment and a J gene segment was required. A rearrangement was called productive if the CDR3 had no stop codons and remained in frame with V and J, and every other rearrangement was called non-productive. Following IMGT convention, CDR3 was defined as the stretch from the second conserved V-encoded cysteine to the conserved J-encoded phenylalanine. The earlier analysis of about 620 of the donors excluded sequences that lacked an unambiguous match to a single V gene segment. In an earlier analysis of approximately 590 of the donors, a V segment was called functional when productive rearrangements were above 56.7%, and segregating when the standard deviation between donors exceeded 5%. A statistical classification framework was built for diagnosing cytomegalovirus status from the catalog of TCR beta chain sequences. V and J gene assignment, in a later analysis, came from comparing TCR nucleotide sequences with IMGT/GENE-DB human TR gene sequences. Using the TCRdist pipeline, a later analysis assigned CDR3 sequences along with most-parsimonious VDJ recombination scenarios. A later analysis defined each TCR beta chain by its CDR3 amino acid sequence plus V-gene family, and excluded reads lacking a unique V-gene family. As a way to deal with suspected cross-contamination and a sequencing artifact, a later analysis dropped 500 to 700 nucleotide sequences that were highly shared and had low generation probability. A later analysis calculated a clonal expansion index for each public chain from normalized within-repertoire ranks of inferred template counts. In a later analysis, generation probabilities were computed with a VDJ recombination model fitted to out-of-frame rearrangements, and the resulting probabilities were checked against IGoR. A later analysis scored TCR-TCR, TCR-HLA and TCR-CMV co-occurrence with hypergeometric tests, applying a repertoire-size bias correction to TCR pairs. False discovery rates were estimated in a later analysis by permuting HLA or CMV assignments 20 times. In a later analysis, co-occurring TCRs were grouped with DBSCAN, and TCRdist sequence similarity was added when clustering was performed within HLA-allele-positive subsets. For co-occurrence clustering, repertoires with fewer than 30,000 or more than 120,000 public chains were excluded, along with a handful of repertoires with anomalous nucleotide sharing. Sourced from immuneACCESS, this table was stored by TCRdb with only in-frame sequences that have V and J called. A share of the clones is absent; for the studies checked, an unresolved V gene accounts for under half, and the remainder has no known explanation. That table gives V, J and clone size, and the DNA gave D and trimming. This sample is represented by about 200,000 clones; roughly 68% of them were singletons. The ten biggest clones cover less than 2% of the sample.

The sequenced sample consisted of PBMCs. Here the chain combines TRBV4-1 and TRBJ1-4; no D segment can be confidently identified. This clonotype was obtained from a woman between 25 and 40 years old in good health and CMV-seronegative. This receptor carries the CDR3 CASSQVGRELFF. The sequenced DNA: TGCGCCAGCAGCCAAGTTGGCCGGGAACTGTTTTTT.